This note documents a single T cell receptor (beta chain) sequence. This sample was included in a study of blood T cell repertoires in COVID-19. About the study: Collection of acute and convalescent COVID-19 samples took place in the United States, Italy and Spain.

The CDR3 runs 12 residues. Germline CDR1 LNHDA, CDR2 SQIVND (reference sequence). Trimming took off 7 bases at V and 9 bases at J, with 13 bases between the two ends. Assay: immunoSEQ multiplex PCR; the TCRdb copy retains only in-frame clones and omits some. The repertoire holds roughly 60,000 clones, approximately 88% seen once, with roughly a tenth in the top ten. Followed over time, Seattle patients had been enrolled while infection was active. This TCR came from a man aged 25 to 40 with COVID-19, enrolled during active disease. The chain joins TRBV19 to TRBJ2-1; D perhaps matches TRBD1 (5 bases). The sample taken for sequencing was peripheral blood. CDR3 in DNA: TGTGCCAGTACCAGTGGTAGGGGTGAGCAGTTCTTC. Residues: CASTSGRGEQFF. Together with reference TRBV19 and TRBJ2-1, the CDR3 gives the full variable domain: DGGITQSPKYLFRKEGQNVTLSCEQNLNHDAMYWYRQDPGQGLRLIYYSQIVNDFQKGDIAEGYSVSREKKESFPLTVTSAQKNPTAFYLCASTSGRGEQFFGPGTRLTVL.